Included here is one T cell receptor beta chain sequence, with context. Primers for the PCR totalled 60 Vbeta and 13 Jbeta. Repertoires were generated with immunoSEQ multiplex PCR, while TCRdb's copy carries only in-frame clones and drops some. Of approximately 100,000 clones in the sample, approximately 76% are singletons; the top ten hold 4.1%. The sample originates from a study of cytomegalovirus exposure and HLA in healthy donors. The CDR3 has 13 amino acids. CDR1 and CDR2 (germline): WSHSY, SAAADI. With 6 bases clipped from V and 5 bases from J, the junction kept 5 bases outside the gene matches.

The clonotype comes from a man in his forties in good health and CMV-seronegative. The chain employs TRBV10-2 and TRBJ2-7; 9 bases line up with TRBD1. Sequenced: PBMCs. This chain's CDR3 is CASRPDRGHEQYF. The CDR3 region has the DNA TGCGCCAGCAGGCCGGACAGGGGCCACGAGCAGTACTTC.